These T cell receptor beta chains were read from a single sample in a study of control samples from healthy donors and cancer patients. Only in-frame clones appear in the TCRdb table, and some are missing; sequencing was by immunoSEQ multiplex PCR. The repertoire includes some 110,000 clones, more than 70% of them detected once, and over 2% sits in the top ten. Sequenced sample: blood. The origin of the receptors is a woman in her seventies in good health. CDR3s include the opening cysteine and the closing phenylalanine or tryptophan. D genes are given only for firm matches. Rows give clone size only sometimes, using once, few, many, or a class for an expanded clone.

>TRBV19|TRBJ1-2|NA|NA
CASTLGQNLNYGYTF
TGTGCCAGTACCCTGGGGCAGAACTTGAACTATGGCTACACCTTC
>TRBV15|TRBJ2-3|NA|NA
CATSRGPPRGTDTQYF
TGTGCCACCAGCAGAGGACCCCCTCGGGGCACAGATACGCAGTATTTT
>TRBV3-1/TRBV3-2|TRBJ2-2|TRBD1|few
CASSPGGRTGELFF
TGTGCCAGCAGCCCAGGGGGTCGCACCGGGGAGCTGTTTTTT
>TRBV15|TRBJ2-5|TRBD2|NA
CATSRVGGGGETQYF
TGTGCCACCAGCAGAGTGGGGGGGGGTGGAGAGACCCAGTACTTC
>TRBV12-5|TRBJ1-2|NA|NA
CASGLSYSNNYGYTF
TGTGCTAGTGGTTTATCTTACAGCAATAACTATGGCTACACCTTC
>TRBV9|TRBJ1-4|NA|NA
CASSPWGGDEKLFF
TGTGCCAGCAGCCCTTGGGGGGGGGATGAAAAACTGTTTTTT
>TRBV9|TRBJ2-7|NA|NA
CASSPQGSSYEQYF
TGTGCCAGCAGCCCCCAGGGGAGCTCCTACGAGCAGTACTTC
>TRBV6-6|TRBJ1-1|NA|NA
CASSYRGFEAFF
TGTGCCAGCAGCTACCGGGGGTTTGAAGCTTTCTTT
>TRBV4-3|TRBJ2-7|NA|NA
CASSQDLAKEQYF
TGCGCCAGCAGCCAAGATCTCGCGAAAGAGCAGTACTTC
>TRBV7-2|TRBJ2-7|TRBD1|NA
CADGEEGTGYEQYF
TGTGCCGACGGGGAAGAGGGGACAGGTTACGAGCAGTACTTC
>TRBV19|TRBJ1-5|NA|NA
CASSMGGERPQHF
TGTGCCAGTAGTATGGGAGGAGAAAGGCCCCAGCATTTT
>TRBV19|TRBJ1-5|NA|NA
CASSIKVGGRQPQHF
TGTGCCAGTAGTATTAAGGTCGGGGGAAGGCAGCCCCAGCATTTT
>TRBV18|TRBJ1-1|TRBD1|once
CASSSRTGNTEAFF
TGTGCCAGCTCATCGCGGACAGGGAACACTGAAGCTTTCTTT
>TRBV6-5|TRBJ1-2|NA|NA
CASRDSINYGYTF
TGTGCCAGCAGGGACAGTATCAACTATGGCTACACCTTC
>TRBV9|TRBJ1-5|NA|once
CASSVSGNRNQPQHF
TGTGCCAGCAGCGTGTCGGGAAATAGGAATCAGCCCCAGCATTTT